A selection of T cell receptor beta chains follows, all from one sample in a study of blood T cell repertoires in COVID-19. Using immunoSEQ multiplex PCR, the repertoire was profiled, and TCRdb retains in-frame clones only, with some absent. The data hold about 260,000 clones, with roughly 90% observed a single time. Material: peripheral blood. Receptors were obtained from a man aged 25-40 years with active or convalescent COVID-19. CDR3s include the opening cysteine and the closing phenylalanine or tryptophan. A D gene is named only where the DNA matches it firmly. Size is stated for part of the rows, as once, few or many counts, or as a class when the clone is expanded.

J gene,D gene,V gene,clone size,CDR3 length,CDR3 DNA,CDR3 protein
TRBJ1-5,.,TRBV10-1,.,13,TGCGCCAGTAGCCCGTCGGGAAATCAGCCCCAGCATTTT,CASSPSGNQPQHF
TRBJ1-6,TRBD1,TRBV7-9,.,18,TGTGCCAACCCTCGGTCCGAGACAGGGGTCCTAAGGGGATCACCCCTCCACTTT,CANPRSETGVLRGSPLHF
TRBJ2-7,.,TRBV6-5,.,14,TGTGCCAGCAGTTACACCTCCGAGGGTTACGAGCAGTACTTC,CASSYTSEGYEQYF
TRBJ1-2,.,TRBV2,.,12,TGTGCCAGCGCTCGCCCCGTCCGGGGCTACACCTTC,CASARPVRGYTF
TRBJ1-2,TRBD1,TRBV18,.,18,TGTGCCAGCTCACCATTGGAGGTGGACAGGGGGCTGGGATACGGCTACACCTTC,CASSPLEVDRGLGYGYTF
TRBJ2-7,.,TRBV4-1,.,14,TGCGCCAGCAGCCAAGTAGGACAGTCCTACGAGCAGTACTTC,CASSQVGQSYEQYF
TRBJ1-2,TRBD1,TRBV19,once,14,TGTGCCAGTATACCGGGACAGGGGCGCTATGGCTACACCTTC,CASIPGQGRYGYTF
TRBJ2-1,TRBD2,TRBV13,.,18,TGTGCCAGCCACGGGGGGAGCGACTCTCCGAGCTCCTACAATGAGCAGTTCTTC,CASHGGSDSPSSYNEQFF
TRBJ2-3,TRBD1,TRBV15,.,16,TGTGCCACCAGCAGAGAACAGGGGTTCGGTACAGATACGCAGTATTTT,CATSREQGFGTDTQYF
TRBJ2-1,.,TRBV5-6,.,13,TGTGCCACCGGGCTACAGGCCTACAATGAGCAGTTCTTC,CATGLQAYNEQFF
TRBJ1-2,.,TRBV6-5,.,15,TGTGCCAGCAGTTACTCGCAGGGGACACACTATGGCTACACCTTC,CASSYSQGTHYGYTF
TRBJ1-5,TRBD1,TRBV6-5,.,16,TGTGCCAGCAGTTACTCGTGGACAGGTCCGAGTGGGGCCCAGCATTTT,CASSYSWTGPSGAQHF
TRBJ2-3,.,TRBV14,once,16,TGTGCCAGCAGCCTCACGACTCCATCGGGCACAGATACGCAGTATTTT,CASSLTTPSGTDTQYF
TRBJ1-1,TRBD1,TRBV6-4,.,14,TGTGCCAGCAAAGCGGGACAGGGTGGCACTGAAGCTTTCTTT,CASKAGQGGTEAFF
TRBJ2-1,.,TRBV12-3/TRBV12-4,.,12,TGTGCCAGCAGGCCGACTAGGCGGGGAGAGTTCTTC,CASRPTRRGEFF
TRBJ1-3,TRBD1,TRBV7-2,.,15,TGTGCCAGCAGCTTAGGGGACAGCTCTGGAAACACCATATATTTT,CASSLGDSSGNTIYF
TRBJ1-5,.,TRBV19,.,17,TGTGCCAGTAGTCTGAACTTTCAAACAGGGAAGGGGGAGCCCCAGCATTTT,CASSLNFQTGKGEPQHF
TRBJ2-1,TRBD2,TRBV9,.,18,TGTGCCAGCAGCGCCCCACGAGTTAGCGGGGGGTTATTCAATGAGCAGTTCTTC,CASSAPRVSGGLFNEQFF
TRBJ2-6,.,TRBV6-1,.,15,TGTGCCAGCAGTGAGATCTACTCTGGGGCCAACGTCCTGACTTTC,CASSEIYSGANVLTF
TRBJ2-3,TRBD2,TRBV15,.,16,TGTGCCACCAGCCTACTAGCGGGGGGCCTCACAGATACGCAGTATTTT,CATSLLAGGLTDTQYF
TRBJ2-7,TRBD2,TRBV27,.,16,TGTGCCAGCAGACCTCTCGGACTAGCTCAGGCCTACGAGCAGTACTTC,CASRPLGLAQAYEQYF
TRBJ1-3,TRBD1,TRBV18,.,14,TGTGCCAGCTCCGATGGACAGGGTCGGAACACCATATATTTT,CASSDGQGRNTIYF
TRBJ2-7,TRBD2,TRBV7-2,.,13,TGTGCCAGCAGCTTGGGAGGGTGGTACGAGCAGTACTTC,CASSLGGWYEQYF
TRBJ2-5,TRBD2,TRBV7-2,.,15,TGTGCCAGCAGCTTATACGGACTAGCGAGAGAGACCCAGTACTTC,CASSLYGLARETQYF
TRBJ2-7,TRBD1,TRBV4-1,.,15,TGCGCCAGCAGCCAGCCGGGACAGGGGGTATACGAGCAGTACTTC,CASSQPGQGVYEQYF
TRBJ2-5,TRBD2,TRBV4-1,.,15,TGCGCCAGCAGCGAGAGTATAGCGGGCCAAGAGACCCAGTACTTC,CASSESIAGQETQYF
TRBJ2-3,.,TRBV12-3/TRBV12-4,.,13,TGTGCCAGCAGTTTGCGGATCGGTGATACGCAGTATTTT,CASSLRIGDTQYF
TRBJ2-7,.,TRBV16,.,15,TGTGCCAGCAGCCAATCGACAGGCAGAGCCTACGAGCAGTACTTC,CASSQSTGRAYEQYF
TRBJ2-1,.,TRBV27,.,14,TGTGCCAGCAGTTCCCAGGGGGGATGGAATGAGCAGTTCTTC,CASSSQGGWNEQFF
TRBJ1-2,.,TRBV19,.,15,TGTGCCAGTAGTCCTGGGGGGGGCCGATACTATGGCTACACCTTC,CASSPGGGRYYGYTF
TRBJ2-7,.,TRBV20-1,.,11,TGCAGTGCTAGGACAACCTACGAGCAGTACTTC,CSARTTYEQYF
TRBJ1-3,.,TRBV6-6,once,13,TGTGCCAGCAGTTACAATAATGGAAACACCATATATTTT,CASSYNNGNTIYF
TRBJ1-6,.,TRBV4-3,.,14,TGCGCCAGCAGTCCTACAGCTTATAATTCACCCCTCCACTTT,CASSPTAYNSPLHF
TRBJ1-5,TRBD1,TRBV18,.,15,TGTGCCAGCTCCACCGGGACAGCTAGCAATCAGCCCCAGCATTTT,CASSTGTASNQPQHF
TRBJ2-5,TRBD1,TRBV27,.,14,TGTGCCAGCAGTTTGGGGACAGGAGGAGAGACCCAGTACTTC,CASSLGTGGETQYF
TRBJ2-7,.,TRBV4-3,few,14,TGCGCCAGCAGCCAGGAGGACAGCTCCTACGAGCAGTACTTC,CASSQEDSSYEQYF
TRBJ1-5,.,TRBV10-2,once,15,TGCGCCAGCAGTGAGCGGACAGCTGGGGGTCAGCCCCAGCATTTT,CASSERTAGGQPQHF
TRBJ2-2,.,TRBV4-1,once,15,TGCGCCAGCAGCCGCTCACAGGGATTTACCGGGGAGCTGTTTTTT,CASSRSQGFTGELFF
TRBJ2-1,TRBD1,TRBV10-1,few,15,TGCGCCAGCAGTTCCTCCGGGACAGCCTACAATGAGCAGTTCTTC,CASSSSGTAYNEQFF
TRBJ1-1,.,TRBV19,.,14,TGTGCCAGTATTCAGGAGGAACATAATTCTGAAGCTTTCTTT,CASIQEEHNSEAFF
TRBJ1-2,.,TRBV6-1,.,14,TGTGCCAGCAGTGAATATGGTGGGCCCTATGGCTACACCTTC,CASSEYGGPYGYTF
TRBJ2-3,TRBD1,TRBV5-1,.,15,TGCGCCAGCAGCTTACCGGGACAGGGCACAGATACGCAGTATTTT,CASSLPGQGTDTQYF
TRBJ1-3,TRBD1,TRBV5-6,.,15,TGTGCCAGCAGCTCCGGGACAGAGAGTCGAAACACCATATATTTT,CASSSGTESRNTIYF
TRBJ2-1,TRBD2,TRBV9,once,15,TGTGCCAGCAGCTCTAGCGGGGTAGTAAACAATGAGCAGTTCTTC,CASSSSGVVNNEQFF
TRBJ1-1,TRBD1,TRBV4-1,.,15,TGCGCCAGCAGCCAAGGACAGGGGTTGAACACTGAAGCTTTCTTT,CASSQGQGLNTEAFF
TRBJ1-1,.,TRBV13,.,14,TGTGCCAGCAGCTTAGGCGAAGGGGTTCCTGAAGCTTTCTTT,CASSLGEGVPEAFF
TRBJ1-2,TRBD1,TRBV2,.,15,TGTGCCGGGACGGGACAGGAGAACATTAACTATGGCTACACCTTC,CAGTGQENINYGYTF
TRBJ2-7,.,TRBV27,.,14,TGTGCCAGCAGTTTTCAGGGTAGCTCCTACGAGCAGTACTTC,CASSFQGSSYEQYF
TRBJ2-1,.,TRBV4-2,.,16,TGTGCCAGCAGCCAGGAACGGGGGAGCTCCTACAATGAGCAGTTCTTC,CASSQERGSSYNEQFF
TRBJ1-6,TRBD1,TRBV7-9,.,17,TGTGCCAGCAGCTCGATACAGGGGAACGCTGGTAATTCACCCCTCCACTTT,CASSSIQGNAGNSPLHF
TRBJ2-1,TRBD1,TRBV19,.,14,TGTGCCAGTAGTTCCGGACAGGGGTACAATGAGCAGTTCTTC,CASSSGQGYNEQFF
TRBJ2-2,TRBD1,TRBV7-9,.,18,TGTGCCAGCAGCTCTCAGACCCCCCGGACAGGGACCACCGGGGAGCTGTTTTTT,CASSSQTPRTGTTGELFF
TRBJ2-4,TRBD1,TRBV6-6,.,15,TGTGCCAGCAGCGGACAGGGCGGGACCAAAAACATTCAGTACTTC,CASSGQGGTKNIQYF
TRBJ2-1,.,TRBV25-1,.,16,TGTGCCAGCAGTGAGAGTCACAGGGAACTCTACAATGAGCAGTTCTTC,CASSESHRELYNEQFF